Following are 9 T cell receptor beta chains from one sample sequenced in a study of T cell clonotyping in hematopoietic cell transplantation. Assay used: immunoSEQ multiplex PCR; TCRdb lists only in-frame clones, some missing. The sample contains about 7,500 clones, roughly nine tenths of which appear only once. The material sequenced was PBMCs, taken 180 days after allogeneic stem cell transplant. Every receptor here comes from a female patient aged 45 to 65 who had an allogeneic stem cell transplant from an unrelated donor, so the T cells may come from the graft donor. Some clones in this sample may be carry-over from other donors' samples.

The rearrangement joins TRBV19 to TRBJ2-2; 7 bases line up with TRBD2. The CDR3 contains 16 residues. V shed 10 bases, J shed 3 bases, and the junction held 14 bases outside the gene matches. CDR1 is LNHDA and CDR2 is SQIVND in the germline V gene (reference sequence). The CDR3 DNA reads as TGTGCCACTCGGACTAGAACTATCGGGTACACCGGGGAGCTGTTTTTT. Translation: CATRTRTIGYTGELFF.

The table lists this clone with a count of one. V is TRBV29-1 and J is TRBJ1-1; weak D call: TRBD1 (5 bases). The CDR3 has 13 residues. Per germline, CDR1 SQVTM and CDR2 ANQGSEA. With 7 bases removed from V and 10 bases from J, the gap between germline ends came to 22 bases. The DNA for the CDR3 is TGCAGCGCCGCCGGACAACGGGGGAGAGGAGCTTTCTTT. Its protein product is CSAAGQRGRGAFF.

The chain recombines TRBV29-1 with TRBJ2-3; 9 bases match TRBD2. The length of the CDR3 is 14 residues. The ends lost 1 base at V and 3 bases at J; junction bases unmatched: 2. Looked up from germline, CDR1 is SQVTM and CDR2 is ANQGSEA. In DNA, the CDR3 is TGCAGCGTTGAAGGCGGGAGGGGGACAGATACGCAGTATTTT. Amino acid sequence: CSVEGGRGTDTQYF.

The V and J genes are TRBV6-1 and TRBJ1-5; D is unclear. The germline gives CDR1 MNHNS, CDR2 SASEGT. The CDR3 sequence is 14 residues long. The V end lost 0 bases, the J end lost 5 bases, and 8 bases lay between the germline ends. CDR3 DNA sequence: TGTGCCAGCAGTGAAGCGGGCCTTTATCAGCCCCAGCATTTT. Protein: CASSEAGLYQPQHF.

The CDR3 loop reads CAWTKTSGRAGAGELFF. CDR3 bases: TGTGCCTGGACTAAGACTAGCGGGAGGGCTGGGGCCGGGGAGCTGTTTTTT. The J gene is TRBJ2-2, the V gene TRBV30; 14 positions match TRBD2. Per the germline V gene, CDR1 is GTSNPN and CDR2 is SVGIG (reference sequence). Trimming took 4 bases from V and 6 from J; bases not matched to a gene: 10. The CDR3 extends over 17 amino acids.

This CDR3 reads CASSLFRGIGREQYF. In DNA, the CDR3 is TGTGCCAGCAGCTTGTTCAGAGGAATAGGACGCGAGCAGTACTTC. The chain uses TRBV5-8 and TRBJ2-7; D uncertain. From germline, CDR1 is SGHTS and CDR2 YDEGEE. Trimming removed 1 base from V and 6 bases from J, with 17 bases in between. The CDR3 runs 15 residues.

J is TRBJ1-1 and V is TRBV5-1; maybe TRBD1 (6 bases). V was trimmed by 4 bases and J by 2 bases, leaving 12 bases between them. The CDR3 sequence is 14 residues long. CDR1 is SGHRS, CDR2 YFSETQ, per germline. CDR3 sequence (DNA): TGCGCCAGCAGCCCGGACAGCCTAAACACTGAAGCTTTCTTT. It is translated as CASSPDSLNTEAFF.

This chain links TRBV28 with TRBJ1-4; 7 bases are a match to TRBD1. The CDR3 sequence is 14 residues long. Germline assignment: CDR1 MDHEN and CDR2 SYDVKM. V trimming: 5 bases; J trimming: 3 bases; junction bases outside the gene matches: 3. CDR3 protein: CASSQGGANEKLFF. The CDR3 DNA reads TGTGCCAGCAGTCAGGGGGGGGCTAATGAAAAACTGTTTTTT.

The chain links TRBV2 to TRBJ1-2, with D hard to call. Germline V gives CDR1 SNHLY, CDR2 FYNNEI. This CDR3 has 12 amino acids. V dropped 4 bases and J dropped 5 bases, with 8 bases sitting between them. The CDR3 bases are TGTGCCAGCAGTGCCAGTACGTATGGCTACACCTTC. Translated, it gives CASSASTYGYTF.